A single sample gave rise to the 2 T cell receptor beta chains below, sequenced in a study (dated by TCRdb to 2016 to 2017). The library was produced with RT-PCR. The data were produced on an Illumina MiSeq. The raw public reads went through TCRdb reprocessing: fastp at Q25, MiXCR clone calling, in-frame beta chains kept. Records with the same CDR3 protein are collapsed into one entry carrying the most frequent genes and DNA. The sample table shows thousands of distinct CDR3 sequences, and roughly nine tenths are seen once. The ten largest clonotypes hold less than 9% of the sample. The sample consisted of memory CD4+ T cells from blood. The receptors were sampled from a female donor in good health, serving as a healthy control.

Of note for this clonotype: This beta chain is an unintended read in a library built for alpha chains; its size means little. CDR3 protein: CSARAPTSGTPDTQYF. CDR3 sequence (DNA): TGCAGTGCTAGAGCCCCCACTAGCGGGACCCCAGATACGCAGTATTTT. This chain links TRBV20-1 with TRBJ2-3, with 10 positions matching TRBD2. This CDR3 region has 16 residues. Unmatched junction bases numbered 8, after V lost 1 base and J lost 4 bases. Germline loops: CDR1 DFQATT, CDR2 SNEGSKA (reference sequence).

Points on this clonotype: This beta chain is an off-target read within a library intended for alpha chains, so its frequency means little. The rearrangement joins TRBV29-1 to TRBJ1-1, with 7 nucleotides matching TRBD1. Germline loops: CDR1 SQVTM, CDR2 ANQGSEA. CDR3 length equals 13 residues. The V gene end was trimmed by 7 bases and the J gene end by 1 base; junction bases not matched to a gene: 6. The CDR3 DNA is TGCAGCGCTGCAGGGGGGACGAACACTGAAGCTTTCTTT. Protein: CSAAGGTNTEAFF.